The sequence of this T cell receptor (beta chain) was determined in a study of identical twins. Study results and caveats: Among out-of-frame alpha sequences shared by twins, low generation probability occurred in excess.

Template switching supplied a universal primer site; unique molecular identifiers were carried on the cDNA. TCRdb recomputed calls from the 5' RACE reads with MiXCR, one row per CDR3 protein. This table holds 1.5 million to 2 million distinct CDR3 sequences, roughly a third found once. Each donor (without exception) was a healthy Caucasian. About this clonotype: Its target is not known.

The sequence was obtained from a newborn girl in good health. Sequencing input: cord blood.

The CDR3 spells CASSQQTGQVAYGYTF. CDR3 coding DNA: TGCGCCAGCAGCCAACAAACGGGACAGGTTGCCTATGGCTACACCTTC. The genes are TRBV4-1 and TRBJ1-2; the match to TRBD1 covers 8 bases. The trim removed 2 bases at V and 4 bases at J, leaving 9 bases unmatched. CDR3 length: 16 amino acids. CDR1 and CDR2 (germline): MGHRA, YSYEKL.